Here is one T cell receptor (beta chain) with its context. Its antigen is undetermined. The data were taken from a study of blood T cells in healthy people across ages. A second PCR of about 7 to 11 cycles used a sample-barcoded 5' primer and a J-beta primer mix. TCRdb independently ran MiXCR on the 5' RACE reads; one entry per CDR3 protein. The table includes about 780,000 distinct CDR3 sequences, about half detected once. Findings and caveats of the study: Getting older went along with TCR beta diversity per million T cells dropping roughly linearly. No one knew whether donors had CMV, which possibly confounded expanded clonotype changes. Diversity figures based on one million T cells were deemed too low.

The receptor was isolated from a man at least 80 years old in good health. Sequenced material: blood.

The CDR3 spells CASSPAEGSTEAFF. In nucleotides, the CDR3 is TGTGCCAGCTCACCAGCCGAGGGAAGCACTGAAGCTTTCTTT. V and J are TRBV18 and TRBJ1-1; D remains ambiguous. V was pared by 2 bases and J by 4 bases, with 11 bases between. Germline lookup yields CDR1 KGHSH and CDR2 LQKENI. This CDR3 is built from 14 residues.